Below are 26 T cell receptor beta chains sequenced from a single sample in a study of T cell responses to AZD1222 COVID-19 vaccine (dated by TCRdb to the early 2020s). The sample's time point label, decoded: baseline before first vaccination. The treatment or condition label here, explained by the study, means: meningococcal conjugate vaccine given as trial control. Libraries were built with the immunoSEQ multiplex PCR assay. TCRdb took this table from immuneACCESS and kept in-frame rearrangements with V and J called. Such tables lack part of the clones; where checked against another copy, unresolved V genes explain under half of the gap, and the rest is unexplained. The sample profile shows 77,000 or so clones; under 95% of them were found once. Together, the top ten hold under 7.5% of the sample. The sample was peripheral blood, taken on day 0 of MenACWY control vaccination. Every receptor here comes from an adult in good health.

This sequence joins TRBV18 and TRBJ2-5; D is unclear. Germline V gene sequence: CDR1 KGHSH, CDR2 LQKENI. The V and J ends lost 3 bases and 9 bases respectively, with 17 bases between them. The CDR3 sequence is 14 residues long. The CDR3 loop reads CASSPLDGSEAQYF. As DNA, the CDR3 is TGTGCCAGCTCACCCCTAGACGGATCTGAGGCCCAGTACTTC.

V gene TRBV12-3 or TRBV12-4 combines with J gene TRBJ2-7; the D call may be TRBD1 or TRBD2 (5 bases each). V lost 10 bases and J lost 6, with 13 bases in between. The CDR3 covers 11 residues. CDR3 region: CATGRDGEQYF. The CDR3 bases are TGTGCCACCGGACGGGACGGCGAGCAGTACTTC.

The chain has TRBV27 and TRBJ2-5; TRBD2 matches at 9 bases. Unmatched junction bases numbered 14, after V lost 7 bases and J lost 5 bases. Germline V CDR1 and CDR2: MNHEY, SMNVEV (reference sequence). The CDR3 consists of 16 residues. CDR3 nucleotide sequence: TGTGCCAGCACCTCAACTTGGGCTAGCGGGATTGAGACCCAGTACTTC. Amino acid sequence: CASTSTWASGIETQYF.

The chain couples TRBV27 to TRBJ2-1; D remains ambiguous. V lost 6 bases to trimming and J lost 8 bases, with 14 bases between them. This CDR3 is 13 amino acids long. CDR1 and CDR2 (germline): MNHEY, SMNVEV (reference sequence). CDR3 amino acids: CASSSWAEDEQFF. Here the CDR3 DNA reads TGTGCCAGCAGCTCCTGGGCGGAAGATGAGCAGTTCTTC.

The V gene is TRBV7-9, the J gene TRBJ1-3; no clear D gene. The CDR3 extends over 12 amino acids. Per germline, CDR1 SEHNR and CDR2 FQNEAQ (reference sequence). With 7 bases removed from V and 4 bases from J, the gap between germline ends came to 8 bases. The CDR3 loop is CASTTTGNTIYF. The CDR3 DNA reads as TGTGCCAGCACTACGACAGGAAACACCATATATTTT.

CDR3 in amino acids: CASRNRDEKLFF. In DNA form, the CDR3 reads TGTGCCAGCAGAAACAGGGATGAAAAACTGTTTTTT. V gene TRBV2 combines with J gene TRBJ1-4; weak D call: TRBD1 (6 bases). Germline V gene lookup returns CDR1 SNHLY and CDR2 FYNNEI. The V gene lost 6 bases and the J gene lost 6 bases, with 8 bases spanning the gap. This CDR3 has 12 residues.

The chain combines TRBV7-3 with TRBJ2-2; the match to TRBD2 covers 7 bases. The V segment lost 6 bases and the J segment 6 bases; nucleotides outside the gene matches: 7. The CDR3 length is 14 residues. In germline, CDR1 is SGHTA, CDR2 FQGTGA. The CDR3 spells CASRGTSVPGELFF. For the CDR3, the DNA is TGTGCCAGCAGGGGTACTAGCGTCCCCGGGGAGCTGTTTTTT.

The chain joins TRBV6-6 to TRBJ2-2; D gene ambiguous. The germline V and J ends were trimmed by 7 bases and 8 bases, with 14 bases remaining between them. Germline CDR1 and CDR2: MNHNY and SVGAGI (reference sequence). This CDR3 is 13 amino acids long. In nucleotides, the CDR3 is TGTGCCAGCACTATGGACGGCCTAGGGGAGCTGTTTTTT. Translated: CASTMDGLGELFF.

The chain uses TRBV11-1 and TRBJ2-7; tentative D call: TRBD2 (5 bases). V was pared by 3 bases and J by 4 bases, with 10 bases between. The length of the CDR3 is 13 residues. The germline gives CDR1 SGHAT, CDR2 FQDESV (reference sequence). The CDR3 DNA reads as TGTGCCAGCAGCTTCGCCGGGAAGTACGAGCAGTACTTC. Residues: CASSFAGKYEQYF.

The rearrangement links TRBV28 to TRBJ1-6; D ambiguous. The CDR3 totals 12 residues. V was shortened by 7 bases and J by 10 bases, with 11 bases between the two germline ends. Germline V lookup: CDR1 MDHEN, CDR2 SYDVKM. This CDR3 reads CASTASVSPLHF. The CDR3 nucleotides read TGTGCCAGCACCGCTAGCGTGTCACCCCTCCACTTT.

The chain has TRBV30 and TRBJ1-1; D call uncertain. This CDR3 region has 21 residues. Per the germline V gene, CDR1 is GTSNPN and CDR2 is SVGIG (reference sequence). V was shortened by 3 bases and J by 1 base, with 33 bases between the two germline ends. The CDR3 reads CAWSPTGESTSPRAWNTEAFF. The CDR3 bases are TGTGCCTGGAGCCCCACCGGGGAGTCGACAAGTCCGAGAGCTTGGAACACTGAAGCTTTCTTT. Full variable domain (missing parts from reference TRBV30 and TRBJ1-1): SQTIHQWPATLVQPVGSPLSLECTVEGTSNPNLYWYRQAAGRGLQLLFYSVGIGQISSEVPQNLSASRPQDRQFILSSKKLLLSDSGFYLCAWSPTGESTSPRAWNTEAFFGQGTRLTVV.

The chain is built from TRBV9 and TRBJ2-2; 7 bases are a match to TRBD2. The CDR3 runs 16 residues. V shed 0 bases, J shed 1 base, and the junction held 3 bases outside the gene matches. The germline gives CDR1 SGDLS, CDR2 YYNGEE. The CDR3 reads CASSVGPGGNTGELFF. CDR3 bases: TGTGCCAGCAGCGTAGGTCCGGGGGGGAACACCGGGGAGCTGTTTTTT.

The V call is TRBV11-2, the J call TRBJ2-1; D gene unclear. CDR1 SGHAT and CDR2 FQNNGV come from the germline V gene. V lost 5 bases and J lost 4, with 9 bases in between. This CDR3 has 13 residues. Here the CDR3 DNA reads TGTGCCAGCAGCGGCCAGGTATACAATGAGCAGTTCTTC. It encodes CASSGQVYNEQFF.

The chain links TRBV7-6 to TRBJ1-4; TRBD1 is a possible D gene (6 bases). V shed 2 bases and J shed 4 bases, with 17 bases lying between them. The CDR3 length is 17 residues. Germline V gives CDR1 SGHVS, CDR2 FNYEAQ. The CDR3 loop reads CASSLSVRDNNNEKLFF. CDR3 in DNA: TGTGCCAGCAGCTTAAGTGTGCGGGACAACAATAATGAAAAACTGTTTTTT.

As DNA, the CDR3 is TGTGCCAGCAGCTTAGAGTATGCGATACGGAATGAGCAGTTCTTC. Its translation: CASSLEYAIRNEQFF. The chain links TRBV7-3 to TRBJ2-1; no definite D call. V lost 2 bases and J lost 7, with 15 bases in between. CDR1 is SGHTA, CDR2 FQGTGA, per germline. The CDR3 contains 15 residues.

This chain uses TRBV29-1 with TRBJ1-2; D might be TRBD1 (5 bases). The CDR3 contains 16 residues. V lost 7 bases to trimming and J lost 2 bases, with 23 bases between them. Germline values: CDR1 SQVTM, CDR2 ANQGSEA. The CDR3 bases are TGCAGCGCCTATGGGCTGACGGGACCCGAGAACTATGGCTACACCTTC. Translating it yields CSAYGLTGPENYGYTF.

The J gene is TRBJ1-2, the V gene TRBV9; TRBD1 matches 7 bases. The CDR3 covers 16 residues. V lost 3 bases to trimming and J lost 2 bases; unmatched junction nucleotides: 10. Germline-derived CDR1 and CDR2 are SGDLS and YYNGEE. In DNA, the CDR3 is TGTGCCAGCAGCGGGGGAAGTACAGGGGTAAACTATGGCTACACCTTC. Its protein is CASSGGSTGVNYGYTF. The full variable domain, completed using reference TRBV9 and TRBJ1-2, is DSGVTQTPKHLITATGQRVTLRCSPRSGDLSVYWYQQSLDQGLQFLIQYYNGEERAKGNILERFSAQQFPDLHSELNLSSLELGDSALYFCASSGGSTGVNYGYTFGSGTRLTVV.

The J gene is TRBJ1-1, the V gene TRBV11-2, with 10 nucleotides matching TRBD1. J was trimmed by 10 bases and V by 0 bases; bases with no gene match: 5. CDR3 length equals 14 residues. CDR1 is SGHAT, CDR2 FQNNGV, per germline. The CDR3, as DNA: TGTGCCAGCAGCTTAGACCAAGACAGGGGGCGAGCTTTCTTT. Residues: CASSLDQDRGRAFF.

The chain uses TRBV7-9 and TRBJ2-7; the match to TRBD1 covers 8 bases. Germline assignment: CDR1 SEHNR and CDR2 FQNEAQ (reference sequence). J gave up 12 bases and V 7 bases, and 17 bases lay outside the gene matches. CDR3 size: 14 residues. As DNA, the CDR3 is TGTGCCAGCATCAAAAACGGACAGGGCGAAATGCCGTACTTC. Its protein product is CASIKNGQGEMPYF.

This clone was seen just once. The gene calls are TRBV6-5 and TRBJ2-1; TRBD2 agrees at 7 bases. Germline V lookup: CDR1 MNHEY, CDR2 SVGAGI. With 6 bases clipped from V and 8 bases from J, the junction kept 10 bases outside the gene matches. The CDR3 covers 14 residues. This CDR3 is CASRLGGGGDEQFF. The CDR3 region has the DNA TGTGCCAGCAGGCTAGGCGGGGGAGGGGATGAGCAGTTCTTC.

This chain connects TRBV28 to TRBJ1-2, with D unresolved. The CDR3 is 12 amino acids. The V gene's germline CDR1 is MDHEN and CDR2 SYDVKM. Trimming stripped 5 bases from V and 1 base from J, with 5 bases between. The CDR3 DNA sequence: TGTGCCAGCAGTCGGGTTAACTATGGCTACACCTTC. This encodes CASSRVNYGYTF.

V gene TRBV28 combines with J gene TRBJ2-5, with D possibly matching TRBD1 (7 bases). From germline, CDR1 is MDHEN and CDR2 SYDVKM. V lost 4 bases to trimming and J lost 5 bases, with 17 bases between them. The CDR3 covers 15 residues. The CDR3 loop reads CASSSGGGRGETQYF. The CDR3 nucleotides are TGTGCCAGCAGTTCTGGAGGGGGCCGGGGTGAGACCCAGTACTTC.

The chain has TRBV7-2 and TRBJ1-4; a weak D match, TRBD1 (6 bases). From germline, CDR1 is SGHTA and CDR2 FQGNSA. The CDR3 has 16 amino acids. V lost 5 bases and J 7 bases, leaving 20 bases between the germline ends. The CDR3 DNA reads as TGTGCCAGCAGCCCCATGGAGGGGGGAGGGATTGAAAAACTGTTTTTT. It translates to CASSPMEGGGIEKLFF. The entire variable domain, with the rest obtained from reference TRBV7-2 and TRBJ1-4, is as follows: GAGVSQSPSNKVTEKGKDVELRCDPISGHTALYWYRQSLGQGLEFLIYFQGNSAPDKSGLPSDRFSAERTGGSVSTLTIQRTQQEDSAVYLCASSPMEGGGIEKLFFGSGTQLSVL.

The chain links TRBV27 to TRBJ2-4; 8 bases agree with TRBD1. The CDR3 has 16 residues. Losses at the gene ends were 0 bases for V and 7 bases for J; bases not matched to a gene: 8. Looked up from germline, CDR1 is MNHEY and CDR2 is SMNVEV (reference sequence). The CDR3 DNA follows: TGTGCCAGCAGTTTATCAGTAGGGACAGGAGTCAACATTCAGTACTTC. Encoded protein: CASSLSVGTGVNIQYF.

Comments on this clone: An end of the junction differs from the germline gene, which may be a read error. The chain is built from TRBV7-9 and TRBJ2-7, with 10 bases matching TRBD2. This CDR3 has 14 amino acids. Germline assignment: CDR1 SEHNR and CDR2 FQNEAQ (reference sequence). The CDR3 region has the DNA TGTGCCAGCAGCCTAGCGGGAGCTGGGGGAGAGCAGTACTTC. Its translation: CASSLAGAGGEQYF.

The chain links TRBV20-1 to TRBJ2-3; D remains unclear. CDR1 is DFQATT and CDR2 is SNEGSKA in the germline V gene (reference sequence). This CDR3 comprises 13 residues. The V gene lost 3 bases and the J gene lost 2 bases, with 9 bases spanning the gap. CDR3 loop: CSASKATTDTQYF. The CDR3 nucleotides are TGCAGTGCTAGTAAGGCTACCACAGATACGCAGTATTTT.